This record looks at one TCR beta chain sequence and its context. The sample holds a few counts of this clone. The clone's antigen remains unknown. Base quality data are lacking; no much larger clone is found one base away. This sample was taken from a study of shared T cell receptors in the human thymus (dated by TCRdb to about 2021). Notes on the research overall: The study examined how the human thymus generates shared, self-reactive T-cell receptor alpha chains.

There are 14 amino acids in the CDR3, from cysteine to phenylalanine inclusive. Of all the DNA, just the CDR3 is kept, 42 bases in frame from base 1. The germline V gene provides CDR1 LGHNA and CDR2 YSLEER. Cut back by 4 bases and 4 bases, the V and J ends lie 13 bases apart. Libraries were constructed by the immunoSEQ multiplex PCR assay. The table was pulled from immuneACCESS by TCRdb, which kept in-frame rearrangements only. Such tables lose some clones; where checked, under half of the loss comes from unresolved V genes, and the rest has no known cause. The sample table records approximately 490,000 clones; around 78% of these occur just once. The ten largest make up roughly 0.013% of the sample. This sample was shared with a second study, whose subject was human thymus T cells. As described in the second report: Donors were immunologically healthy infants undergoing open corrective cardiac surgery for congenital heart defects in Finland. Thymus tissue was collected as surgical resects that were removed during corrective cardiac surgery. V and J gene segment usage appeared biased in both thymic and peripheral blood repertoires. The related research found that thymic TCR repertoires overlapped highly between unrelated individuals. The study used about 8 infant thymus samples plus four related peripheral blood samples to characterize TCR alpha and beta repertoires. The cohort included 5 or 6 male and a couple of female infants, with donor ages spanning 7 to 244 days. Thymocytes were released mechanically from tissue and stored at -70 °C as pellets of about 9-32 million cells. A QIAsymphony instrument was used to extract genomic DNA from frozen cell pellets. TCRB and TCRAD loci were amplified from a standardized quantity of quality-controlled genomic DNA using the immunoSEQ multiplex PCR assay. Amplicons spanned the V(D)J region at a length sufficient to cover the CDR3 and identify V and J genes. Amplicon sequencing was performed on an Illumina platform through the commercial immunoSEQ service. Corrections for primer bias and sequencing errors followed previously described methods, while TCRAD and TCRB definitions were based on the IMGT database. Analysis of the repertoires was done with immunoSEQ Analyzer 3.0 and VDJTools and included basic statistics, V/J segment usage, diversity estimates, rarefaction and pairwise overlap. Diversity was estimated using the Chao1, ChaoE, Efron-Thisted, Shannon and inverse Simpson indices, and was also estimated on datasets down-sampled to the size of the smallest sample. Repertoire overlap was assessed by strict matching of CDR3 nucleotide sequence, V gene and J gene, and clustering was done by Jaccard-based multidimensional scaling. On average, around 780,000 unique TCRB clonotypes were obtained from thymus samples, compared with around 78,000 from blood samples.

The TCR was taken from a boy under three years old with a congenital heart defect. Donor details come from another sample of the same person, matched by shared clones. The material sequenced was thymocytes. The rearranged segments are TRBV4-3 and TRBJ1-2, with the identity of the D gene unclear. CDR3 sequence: CASSREPSPYGYTF. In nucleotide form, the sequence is TGCGCCAGCAGCCGCGAGCCGAGTCCCTATGGCTACACCTTC.